The 31 T cell receptor beta chains below were found in one sample sequenced in a study of T cell responses to AZD1222 COVID-19 vaccine (dated by TCRdb to the early 2020s). The method was the immunoSEQ multiplex PCR assay. TCRdb's version of the immuneACCESS table is confined to in-frame rearrangements and falls short of the full clone set. An unresolved V gene accounts for under half of the shortfall where checked; the remainder is of unknown origin. Recorded for this sample are about 190,000 clones; around nine tenths of them occurred a single time. 3.5% to 4% of the sample is held by the ten biggest clonotypes. The time point tag for this specimen amounts to: about 28 days (+/-7) after the second vaccine dose. This specimen's treatment or condition label, interpreted: meningococcal conjugate vaccine given as trial control. The specimen comprised peripheral blood, sampled 28 days after the second dose of the MenACWY control vaccine. These receptors all come from an adult who received the MenACWY meningococcal vaccine as a control.

The chain employs TRBV5-1 and TRBJ2-7; TRBD2 is a possible D gene (8 bases). The CDR3 consists of 18 residues. Looked up from germline, CDR1 is SGHRS and CDR2 is YFSETQ. V gave up 3 bases and J gave up 3 bases, with 25 bases separating them. In DNA form, the CDR3 reads TGCGCCAGCAGCTCCCGGGGGGGGACAGAGCAATCTTACTACGAGCAGTACTTC. It translates to CASSSRGGTEQSYYEQYF.

The V call is TRBV3-1 (or the pseudogene TRBV3-2), the J call TRBJ2-5; the D call may be TRBD1 or TRBD2 (5 bases each). Germline V lookup: CDR1 LGHDT, CDR2 YNNKEL (reference sequence). This CDR3 region has 14 residues. Between the trimmed V and J ends, which lost 1 base and 0 bases, there was a span of 6 bases. Written as DNA, the CDR3 is TGTGCCAGCAGCCAAGGGGGGTACCAAGAGACCCAGTACTTC. Amino acid sequence: CASSQGGYQETQYF.

The rearrangement links TRBV19 to TRBJ2-3, with D tentatively TRBD2 (5 bases). Germline CDR1 is LNHDA and CDR2 is SQIVND (reference sequence). CDR3 length: 13 residues. The V and J ends lost 8 bases and 0 bases respectively, with 9 bases between them. The CDR3 sequence: CASAGGSTDTQYF. The DNA of the CDR3 is TGTGCCAGTGCGGGTGGGAGCACAGATACGCAGTATTTT.

The chain is built from TRBV18 and TRBJ2-6; D not certain. Trimming cost V 3 bases and J 1 base, with 7 bases left between them. Looked up from germline, CDR1 is KGHSH and CDR2 is LQKENI. The CDR3 has 15 residues. As DNA, the CDR3 is TGTGCCAGCTCACCCGAGATGTCTGGGGCCAACGTCCTGACTTTC. This codes for CASSPEMSGANVLTF.

J is TRBJ2-4 and V is TRBV27; D is undetermined. V was cut by 5 bases and J by 1 base, with 6 bases left in between. The CDR3 is made up of 13 amino acids. The V gene's germline CDR1 is MNHEY and CDR2 SMNVEV (reference sequence). The CDR3 region is CASSPRAKNIQYF. The CDR3 DNA follows: TGTGCCAGCAGTCCCAGGGCCAAAAACATTCAGTACTTC.

This sequence joins TRBV19 and TRBJ2-5; 10 nucleotides line up with TRBD2. The CDR3 extends over 16 amino acids. Per germline, CDR1 LNHDA and CDR2 SQIVND (reference sequence). With V trimmed by 7 bases and J by 2 bases, 10 bases remained unmatched. The CDR3 nucleotides are TGTGCCAGTAACCTAGCGGGAGACTCTCGGCAAGAGACCCAGTACTTC. This translates into CASNLAGDSRQETQYF.

The chain has TRBV30 and TRBJ2-7, with TRBD1 matching over 7 bases. Germline V gene sequence: CDR1 GTSNPN, CDR2 SVGIG (reference sequence). V gave up 3 bases and J gave up 10 bases; unmatched junction bases: 9. CDR3 size: 12 residues. For the CDR3, the DNA is TGTGCCTGGAGCGGCTACAGGGGCGACCAGTACTTC. This gives the protein CAWSGYRGDQYF.

This sequence joins TRBV7-3 and TRBJ1-1; no firm D call. CDR1 is SGHTA, CDR2 FQGTGA, per germline. CDR3 length equals 13 residues. V lost 0 bases to trimming and J lost 5 bases, with 7 bases between them. Written as DNA, the CDR3 is TGTGCCAGCAGCTTAACGGCAGGAACTGAAGCTTTCTTT. It encodes CASSLTAGTEAFF.

The J gene is TRBJ2-5, the V gene TRBV27; D possibly corresponds to TRBD1 (5 bases). Trimming cost V 5 bases and J 5 bases, with 12 bases left between them. The CDR3 has 13 amino acids. Germline V CDR1 and CDR2: MNHEY, SMNVEV (reference sequence). The CDR3 nucleotides read TGTGCCAGCAGTCTTCAGGGAAGGGAGACCCAGTACTTC. This encodes CASSLQGRETQYF.

V usage is TRBV30 and J usage is TRBJ1-3, with a tentative D call TRBD1 (5 bases). V was cut by 2 bases and J by 0 bases, with 14 bases left in between. Germline V gene sequence: CDR1 GTSNPN, CDR2 SVGIG (reference sequence). The CDR3 extends over 16 amino acids. Here the CDR3 reads CAWSRDSSYSGNTIYF. The CDR3 DNA sequence: TGTGCCTGGAGTAGAGACAGCTCGTACTCTGGAAACACCATATATTTT.

The chain joins TRBV5-1 to TRBJ2-1; 15 bases are shared with TRBD2. The CDR3 totals 15 residues. With 3 bases clipped from V and 15 bases from J, the junction kept 10 bases outside the gene matches. The germline V gene has CDR1 SGHRS and CDR2 YFSETQ. CDR3 in DNA: TGCGCCAGCAGCTCCGGGACTAGCGGGAGGTCCGATCCGTTCTTC. Translating it yields CASSSGTSGRSDPFF.

This sequence joins TRBV7-2 and TRBJ2-5, with 11 bases identical to TRBD2. The CDR3 sequence is 18 residues long. Germline V CDR1 and CDR2: SGHTA, FQGNSA. Unmatched junction bases numbered 9, after V lost 1 base and J lost 2 bases. The CDR3 here is CASSLGMRLAGRQETQYF. CDR3 sequence (DNA): TGTGCCAGCAGCTTAGGGATGAGACTAGCGGGAAGACAAGAGACCCAGTACTTC.

This clone was detected once. The gene calls are TRBV7-9 and TRBJ1-6; D is perhaps TRBD1 (6 bases). The V end lost 3 bases, the J end lost 7 bases, and 10 bases lay between the germline ends. The CDR3 runs 14 residues. CDR1 and CDR2 from the germline V gene are SEHNR and FQNEAQ (reference sequence). The CDR3 DNA reads as TGTGCCAGCAGCTTCCGGACAGCCAATTCACCCCTCCACTTT. The encoded protein is CASSFRTANSPLHF.

This chain connects TRBV29-1 to TRBJ2-5, with D possibly matching TRBD1 (7 bases). Germline V gene data show CDR1 as SQVTM and CDR2 as ANQGSEA. The V and J ends lost 6 bases and 2 bases respectively, with 13 bases between them. The CDR3 has 13 residues. CDR3 sequence (DNA): TGCAGCGTCCGGGGGACAGATCAAGAGACCCAGTACTTC. This encodes CSVRGTDQETQYF.

This chain uses TRBV12-3 or TRBV12-4 with TRBJ1-1, with D possibly TRBD1 on 6 matching bases. The V end lost 7 bases, the J end lost 10 bases, and 19 bases lay between the germline ends. The length of the CDR3 is 13 residues. In nucleotides, the CDR3 is TGTGCCAGCACTGGTGACAGGCCATATCCAGCTTTCTTT. It specifies CASTGDRPYPAFF.

V usage is TRBV30 and J usage is TRBJ1-5; D perhaps matches TRBD1 (5 bases). Germline CDR1 reads GTSNPN; CDR2 reads SVGIG (reference sequence). V gave up 1 base and J gave up 9 bases, with 13 bases separating them. The CDR3 consists of 13 residues. CDR3 protein: CAWSGTPAGPQHF. DNA for the CDR3: TGTGCCTGGAGTGGGACACCAGCAGGGCCCCAGCATTTT.

The rearrangement links TRBV19 to TRBJ2-7; D unclear. The CDR3 totals 15 residues. The germline V gene encodes CDR1 LNHDA and CDR2 SQIVND (reference sequence). Trimming removed 4 bases from V and 0 bases from J, with 13 bases in between. In DNA, the CDR3 is TGTGCCAGTAGTAGAGACCAACAGAGCTCCTACGAGCAGTACTTC. Translation: CASSRDQQSSYEQYF.

The chain joins TRBV4-2 to TRBJ2-7; 10 nucleotides match TRBD2. CDR1 and CDR2 from the germline V gene are LGHNA and YNFKEQ. The CDR3 is made up of 15 amino acids. The V and J ends lost 4 bases and 1 base, in that order; junction bases with no gene match: 4. The DNA for the CDR3 is TGTGCCAGCAGCCGCGGGACTAGCGTTTCCTACGAGCAGTACTTC. This codes for CASSRGTSVSYEQYF.

The rearrangement joins TRBV2 to TRBJ2-6; possible D gene TRBD1, 6 bases. V was clipped by 7 bases and J by 2 bases, with 12 bases between them. Germline V gives CDR1 SNHLY, CDR2 FYNNEI. The CDR3 loop spans 15 amino acids. The CDR3 coding sequence is TGTGCCAGCAACCTAGGGGGTACTGGGGCCAACGTCCTGACTTTC. It specifies CASNLGGTGANVLTF.

The rearrangement uses TRBV7-2 and TRBJ2-1; D is uncertain. The CDR3 is 13 amino acids. V was trimmed by 4 bases and J by 10 bases, leaving 14 bases between them. Germline CDR1 SGHTA, CDR2 FQGNSA. The CDR3: CASSSKRVSEQFF. The CDR3 region has the DNA TGTGCCAGCAGCTCCAAAAGGGTCTCGGAGCAGTTCTTC.

The J gene is TRBJ1-1, the V gene TRBV7-2; no clear D gene. V dropped 4 bases and J dropped 1 base, with 10 bases sitting between them. CDR3 length: 14 residues. Germline V gene sequence: CDR1 SGHTA, CDR2 FQGNSA. For the CDR3, the DNA is TGTGCCAGCAGCTCCAGGTCAGGGAACACTGAAGCTTTCTTT. Translation: CASSSRSGNTEAFF.

J is TRBJ2-1 and V is TRBV7-9, with 11 nucleotides matching TRBD2. Trimming took 5 bases from V and 3 from J; bases not matched to a gene: 15. Germline V CDR1 and CDR2: SEHNR, FQNEAQ (reference sequence). The CDR3 is made up of 19 amino acids. CDR3 in amino acids: CASSLGLAGSRGNYNEQFF. CDR3 nucleotide sequence: TGTGCCAGCAGCCTAGGACTAGCGGGTAGCCGAGGAAACTACAATGAGCAGTTCTTC.

The rearrangement links TRBV14 to TRBJ2-1; 12 nucleotides line up with TRBD2. Per germline, CDR1 SGHDN and CDR2 FVKESK. CDR3 length: 14 residues. V lost 4 bases, J lost 7 bases, and 2 bases stayed unmatched. CDR3 coding DNA: TGTGCCAGCAGCCGGACTAGCGGGATGAATGAGCAGTTCTTC. This gives the protein CASSRTSGMNEQFF.

This sequence joins TRBV5-1 and TRBJ2-1; 11 nucleotides agree with TRBD2. The CDR3 sequence is 14 residues long. V trimming: 6 bases; J trimming: 9 bases; junction bases outside the gene matches: 8. Germline V gives CDR1 SGHRS, CDR2 YFSETQ. CDR3 sequence (DNA): TGCGCCAGCAAAGGGACTAGCGGAGTTAGTGAGCAGTTCTTC. Translated, it gives CASKGTSGVSEQFF.

This clone occurred many times. This chain links TRBV12-3 or TRBV12-4 with TRBJ1-1, with D unresolved. The CDR3 is 13 amino acids. V was trimmed by 1 base and J by 1 base, leaving 4 bases between them. CDR3 residues: CASSLVENTEAFF. In DNA, the CDR3 is TGTGCCAGCAGTTTAGTGGAGAACACTGAAGCTTTCTTT.

The chain employs TRBV2 and TRBJ1-2, with TRBD1 matching over 8 bases. Germline assignment: CDR1 SNHLY and CDR2 FYNNEI. This CDR3 spans 14 amino acids. V lost 9 bases to trimming and J lost 2 bases; unmatched junction nucleotides: 8. The CDR3 coding sequence is TGTGCCAGGGAGAATCAGGGGGCGAACTATGGCTACACCTTC. Its protein is CARENQGANYGYTF.

The chain uses TRBV3-1 (or the pseudogene TRBV3-2) and TRBJ2-5; D perhaps matches TRBD1 (6 bases). Germline values: CDR1 LGHDT, CDR2 YNNKEL (reference sequence). V was cut by 3 bases and J by 5 bases, with 10 bases left in between. CDR3 length: 13 amino acids. The CDR3 DNA sequence: TGTGCCAGCAGCCACACAGGGATGGAGACCCAGTACTTC. Amino acid sequence: CASSHTGMETQYF.

J is TRBJ2-1 and V is TRBV7-8, with TRBD2 matching 7 bases. CDR1 SGHVS and CDR2 FQNEAQ come from the germline V gene. This CDR3 has 14 residues. V shed 5 bases and J 10 bases; nucleotides not matched to a gene: 11. The CDR3 region is CASSPKRASGEQFF. CDR3 sequence (DNA): TGTGCCAGCAGCCCGAAACGTGCTAGCGGCGAGCAGTTCTTC.

The chain couples TRBV12-3 or TRBV12-4 to TRBJ2-5; TRBD1 or TRBD2 may be the D gene (5 bases each). The CDR3 is 11 amino acids. Trimming left V 6 bases short and J 5 bases short, with 7 bases between. CDR3 sequence reads: CASRGEETQYF. The CDR3, as DNA: TGTGCCAGCAGGGGGGAGGAGACCCAGTACTTC.

As DNA, the CDR3 is TGTGCCCTCAACCCGGTCTCAGACGCCTATGAAGCTTTCTTT. This gives the protein CALNPVSDAYEAFF. The rearrangement uses TRBV6-5 and TRBJ1-1; D ambiguous. Trimming shortened V by 11 bases and J by 7 bases, and 23 bases separated the two germline ends. The CDR3 contains 14 residues. Germline V gene data show CDR1 as MNHEY and CDR2 as SVGAGI.

The sample holds one count of this clone. The chain has TRBV10-3 and TRBJ2-7, with 7 bases that match TRBD1. Unmatched junction bases numbered 7, after V lost 11 bases and J lost 0 bases. Germline CDR1 ENHRY, CDR2 SYGVKD. The CDR3 is 13 residues long. This CDR3 is CAPRQGLSYEQYF. The CDR3 bases are TGTGCCCCACGACAGGGCCTCTCCTACGAGCAGTACTTC.